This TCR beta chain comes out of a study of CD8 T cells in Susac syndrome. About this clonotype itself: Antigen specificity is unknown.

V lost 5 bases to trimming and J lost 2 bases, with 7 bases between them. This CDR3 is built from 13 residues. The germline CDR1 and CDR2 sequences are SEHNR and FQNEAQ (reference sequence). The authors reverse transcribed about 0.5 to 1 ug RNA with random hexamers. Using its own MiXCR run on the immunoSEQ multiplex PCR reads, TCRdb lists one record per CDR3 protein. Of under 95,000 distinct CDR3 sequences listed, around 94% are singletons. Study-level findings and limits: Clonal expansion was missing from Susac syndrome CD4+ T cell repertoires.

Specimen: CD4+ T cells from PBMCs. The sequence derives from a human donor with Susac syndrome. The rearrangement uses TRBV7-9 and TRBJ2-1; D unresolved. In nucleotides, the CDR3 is TGTGCCAGCAGCGATGGGACCTACAATGAGCAGTTCTTC. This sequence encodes CASSDGTYNEQFF.